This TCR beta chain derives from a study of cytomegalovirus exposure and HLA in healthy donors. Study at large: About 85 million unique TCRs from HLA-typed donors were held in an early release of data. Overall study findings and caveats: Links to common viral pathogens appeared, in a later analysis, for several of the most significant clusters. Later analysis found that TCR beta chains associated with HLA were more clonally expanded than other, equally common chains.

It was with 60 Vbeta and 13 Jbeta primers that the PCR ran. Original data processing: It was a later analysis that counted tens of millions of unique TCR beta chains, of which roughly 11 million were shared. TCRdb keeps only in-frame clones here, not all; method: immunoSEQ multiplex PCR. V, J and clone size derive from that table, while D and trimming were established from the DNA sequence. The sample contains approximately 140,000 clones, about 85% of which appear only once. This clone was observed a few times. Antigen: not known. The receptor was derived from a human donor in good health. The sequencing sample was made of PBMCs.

The CDR3 nucleotides read TGTGCCAGCAGTGTCGGGGGACTCTATTCACCCCTCCACTTT. Protein sequence: CASSVGGLYSPLHF. J is TRBJ1-6 and V is TRBV2; D possibly corresponds to TRBD1 (5 bases). V lost 4 bases to trimming and J lost 8 bases, with 12 bases between them. The length of the CDR3 is 14 residues. CDR1 SNHLY and CDR2 FYNNEI come from the germline V gene.